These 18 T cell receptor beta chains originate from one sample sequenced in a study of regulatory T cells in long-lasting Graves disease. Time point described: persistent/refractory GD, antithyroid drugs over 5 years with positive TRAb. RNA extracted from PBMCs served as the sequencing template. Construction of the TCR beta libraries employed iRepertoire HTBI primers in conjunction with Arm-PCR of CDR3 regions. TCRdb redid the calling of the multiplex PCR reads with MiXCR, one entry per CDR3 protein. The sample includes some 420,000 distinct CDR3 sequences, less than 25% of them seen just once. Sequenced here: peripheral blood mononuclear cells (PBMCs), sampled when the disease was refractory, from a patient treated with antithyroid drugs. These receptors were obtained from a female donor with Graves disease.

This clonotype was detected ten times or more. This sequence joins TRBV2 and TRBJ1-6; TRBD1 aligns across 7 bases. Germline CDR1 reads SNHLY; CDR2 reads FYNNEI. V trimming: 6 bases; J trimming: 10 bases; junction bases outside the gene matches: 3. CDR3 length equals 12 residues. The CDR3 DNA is TGTGCCAGCAGCGGACAGGACTCACCCCTCCACTTT. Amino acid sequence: CASSGQDSPLHF.

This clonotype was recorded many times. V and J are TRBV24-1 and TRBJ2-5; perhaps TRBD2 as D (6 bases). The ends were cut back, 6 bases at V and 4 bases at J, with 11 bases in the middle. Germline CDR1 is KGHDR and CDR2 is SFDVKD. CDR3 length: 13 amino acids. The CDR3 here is CATSPTGLETQYF. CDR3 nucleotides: TGTGCCACCAGTCCTACGGGACTAGAGACCCAGTACTTC.

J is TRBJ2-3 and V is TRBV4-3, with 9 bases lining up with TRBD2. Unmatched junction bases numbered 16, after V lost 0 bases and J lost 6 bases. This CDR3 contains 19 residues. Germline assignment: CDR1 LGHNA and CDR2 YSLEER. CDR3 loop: CASSQDFAPSGGYTDTQYF. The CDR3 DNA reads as TGCGCCAGCAGCCAAGATTTCGCCCCCAGCGGGGGGTATACGGATACGCAGTATTTT.

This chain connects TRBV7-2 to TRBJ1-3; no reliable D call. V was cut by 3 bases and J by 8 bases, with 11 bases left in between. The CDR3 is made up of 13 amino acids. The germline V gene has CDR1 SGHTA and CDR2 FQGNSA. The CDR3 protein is CASSFDPLDTIYF. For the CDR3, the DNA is TGTGCCAGCAGCTTTGACCCGCTGGACACCATATATTTT.

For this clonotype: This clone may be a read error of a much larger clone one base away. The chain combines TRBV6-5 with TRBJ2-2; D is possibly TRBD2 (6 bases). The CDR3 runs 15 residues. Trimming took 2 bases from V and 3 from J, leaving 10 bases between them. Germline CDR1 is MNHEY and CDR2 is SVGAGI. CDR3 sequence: CASSYGGVDTGELFF. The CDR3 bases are TGTGCCAGCAGTTACGGAGGGGTGGACACCGGGGAGCTGTTTTTT.

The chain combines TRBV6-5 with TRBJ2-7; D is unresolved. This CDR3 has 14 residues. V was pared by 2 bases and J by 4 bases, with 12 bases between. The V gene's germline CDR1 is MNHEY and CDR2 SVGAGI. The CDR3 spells CASSYVPDQYEQYF. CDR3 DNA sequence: TGTGCCAGCAGTTACGTTCCCGACCAATACGAGCAGTACTTC.

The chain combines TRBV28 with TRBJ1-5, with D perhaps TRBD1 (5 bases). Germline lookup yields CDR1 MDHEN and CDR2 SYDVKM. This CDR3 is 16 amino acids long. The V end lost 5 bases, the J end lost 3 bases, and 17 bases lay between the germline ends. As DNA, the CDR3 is TGTGCCAGCAGTCCTCCGGTTTGGGACGACAATCAGCCCCAGCATTTT. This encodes CASSPPVWDDNQPQHF.

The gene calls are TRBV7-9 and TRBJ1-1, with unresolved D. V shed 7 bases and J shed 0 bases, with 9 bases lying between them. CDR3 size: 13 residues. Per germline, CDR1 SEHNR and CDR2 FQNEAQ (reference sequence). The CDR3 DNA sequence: TGTGCCAGCAATCCCGGGATGAACACTGAAGCTTTCTTT. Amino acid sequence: CASNPGMNTEAFF.

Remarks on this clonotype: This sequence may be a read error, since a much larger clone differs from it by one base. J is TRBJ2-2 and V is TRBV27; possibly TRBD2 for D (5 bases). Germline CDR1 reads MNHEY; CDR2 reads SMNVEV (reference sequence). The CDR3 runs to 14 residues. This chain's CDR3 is CASSFGRNTGELVF. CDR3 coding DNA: TGTGCCAGCAGTTTTGGACGGAACACCGGGGAGCTGGTTTTT.

The CDR3 DNA follows: TGTGCCAGTAGTATAAGGGACTTACCGAATCAGCCCCAGCATTTT. Translated, it gives CASSIRDLPNQPQHF. V gene TRBV19 combines with J gene TRBJ1-5; possibly TRBD1 for D (5 bases). V gave up 2 bases and J gave up 4 bases, with 12 bases separating them. Germline V CDR1 and CDR2: LNHDA, SQIVND (reference sequence). There are 15 residues in the CDR3.

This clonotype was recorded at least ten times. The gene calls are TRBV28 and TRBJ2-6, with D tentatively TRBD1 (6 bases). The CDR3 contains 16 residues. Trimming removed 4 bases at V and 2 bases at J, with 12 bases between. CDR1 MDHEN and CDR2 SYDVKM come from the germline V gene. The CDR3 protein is CASSSAGVAGANVLTF. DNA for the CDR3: TGTGCCAGCAGTTCCGCAGGGGTTGCTGGGGCCAACGTCCTGACTTTC.

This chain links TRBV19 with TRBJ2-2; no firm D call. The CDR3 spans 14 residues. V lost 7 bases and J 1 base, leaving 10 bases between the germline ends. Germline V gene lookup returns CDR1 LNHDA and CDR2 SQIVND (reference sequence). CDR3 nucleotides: TGTGCCAGTACTTATTCCAAGAACACCGGGGAGCTGTTTTTT. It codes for CASTYSKNTGELFF. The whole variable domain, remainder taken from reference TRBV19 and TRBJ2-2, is DGGITQSPKYLFRKEGQNVTLSCEQNLNHDAMYWYRQDPGQGLRLIYYSQIVNDFQKGDIAEGYSVSREKKESFPLTVTSAQKNPTAFYLCASTYSKNTGELFFGEGSRLTVL.

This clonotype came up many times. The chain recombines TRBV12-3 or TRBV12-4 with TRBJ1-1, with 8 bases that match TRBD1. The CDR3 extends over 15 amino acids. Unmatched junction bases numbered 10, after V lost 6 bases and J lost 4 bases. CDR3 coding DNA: TGTGCCAGCAGCGAAACGACAGGGGTGGGCACTGAAGCTTTCTTT. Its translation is CASSETTGVGTEAFF.

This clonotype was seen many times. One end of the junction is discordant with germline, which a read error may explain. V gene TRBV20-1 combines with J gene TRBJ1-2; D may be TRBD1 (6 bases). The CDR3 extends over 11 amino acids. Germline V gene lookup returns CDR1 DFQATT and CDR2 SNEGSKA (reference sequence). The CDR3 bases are TGTGGCGGACAGTCTAACTATGGCTACACCTTC. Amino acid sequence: CGGQSNYGYTF.

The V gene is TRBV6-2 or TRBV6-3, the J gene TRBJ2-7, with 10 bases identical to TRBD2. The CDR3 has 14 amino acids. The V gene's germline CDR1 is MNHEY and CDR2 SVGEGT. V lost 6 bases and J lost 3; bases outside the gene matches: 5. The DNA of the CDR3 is TGTGCCAGCAGCCCGGGACTAGCGAACTACGAGCAGTACTTC. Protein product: CASSPGLANYEQYF.

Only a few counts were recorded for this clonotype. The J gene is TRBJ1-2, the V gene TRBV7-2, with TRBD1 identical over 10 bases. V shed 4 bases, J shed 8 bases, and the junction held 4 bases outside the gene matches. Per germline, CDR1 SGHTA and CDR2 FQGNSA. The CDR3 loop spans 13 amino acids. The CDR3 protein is CASSSDRGRGYTF. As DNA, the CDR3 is TGTGCCAGCAGCTCCGACAGGGGGCGGGGCTACACCTTC. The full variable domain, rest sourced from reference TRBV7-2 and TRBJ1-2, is GAGVSQSPSNKVTEKGKDVELRCDPISGHTALYWYRQSLGQGLEFLIYFQGNSAPDKSGLPSDRFSAERTGGSVSTLTIQRTQQEDSAVYLCASSSDRGRGYTFGSGTRLTVV.

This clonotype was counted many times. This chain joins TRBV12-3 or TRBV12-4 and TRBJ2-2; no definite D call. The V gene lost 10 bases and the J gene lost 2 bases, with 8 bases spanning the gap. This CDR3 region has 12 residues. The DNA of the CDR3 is TGTGCCATCGACTTTAACACCGGGGAGCTGTTTTTT. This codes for CAIDFNTGELFF.

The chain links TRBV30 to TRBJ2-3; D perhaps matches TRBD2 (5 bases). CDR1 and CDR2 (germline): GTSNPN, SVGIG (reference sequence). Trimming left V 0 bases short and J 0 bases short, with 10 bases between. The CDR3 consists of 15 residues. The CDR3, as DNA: TGTGCCTGGAGTGTGTTCGGCGGGAGCACAGATACGCAGTATTTT. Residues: CAWSVFGGSTDTQYF.